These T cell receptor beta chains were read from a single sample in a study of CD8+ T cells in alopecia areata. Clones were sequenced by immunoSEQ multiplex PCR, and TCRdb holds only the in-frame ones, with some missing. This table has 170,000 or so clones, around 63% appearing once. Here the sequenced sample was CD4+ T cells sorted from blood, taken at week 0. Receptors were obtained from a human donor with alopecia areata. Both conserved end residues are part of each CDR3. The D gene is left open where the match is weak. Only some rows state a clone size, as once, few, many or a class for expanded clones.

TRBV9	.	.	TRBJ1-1	TGTGCCAGCAGCGTAGCTATCAGGATAGACACTGAAGCTTTCTTT	CASSVAIRIDTEAFF
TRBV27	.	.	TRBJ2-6	TGTGCCAGCAGTTTATGGTTGGGACCTGGGGCCAACGTCCTGACTTTC	CASSLWLGPGANVLTF
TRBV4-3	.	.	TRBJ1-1	TGCGCCAGCAGCCAGTCTCCGGGCCAGAACACTGAAGCTTTCTTT	CASSQSPGQNTEAFF
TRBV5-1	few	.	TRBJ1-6	TGCGCCAGCAGCTTGGAAAGCGCTCCCGATTCACCCCTCCACTTT	CASSLESAPDSPLHF
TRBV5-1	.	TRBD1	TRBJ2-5	TGCGCCAGCAGCTTAAGGGGGCTCCAAGAGACCCAGTACTTC	CASSLRGLQETQYF
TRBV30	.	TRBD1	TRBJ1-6	TGTGCCTGGAGGTTGACAGGGGAGGCGTCACCCCTCCACTTT	CAWRLTGEASPLHF
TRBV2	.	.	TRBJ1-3	TGTGCCAGCAGGCGGGATCAGGATTTAAGCTCTGGAAACACCATATATTTT	CASRRDQDLSSGNTIYF
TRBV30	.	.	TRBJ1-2	TGTGCCGGAGAGCGCGGGAACTATGGCTACACCTTC	CAGERGNYGYTF
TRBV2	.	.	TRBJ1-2	TGTGCCAGCAGCCCGACAGAGAACTATGGCTACACCTTC	CASSPTENYGYTF
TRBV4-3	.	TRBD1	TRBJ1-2	TGCGCCAGCAGCCAAGGGCAAGGACAGGGCTATGGCTACACCTTC	CASSQGQGQGYGYTF
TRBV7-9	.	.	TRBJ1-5	TGTGCCAGCAGCTTAGCGGGGGGAAAGGCCCAGCATTTT	CASSLAGGKAQHF
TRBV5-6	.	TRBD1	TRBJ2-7	TGTGCCAGCAGCCACGGACAGGGTAGGGGGCAGTACTTC	CASSHGQGRGQYF
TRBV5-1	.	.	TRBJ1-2	TGCGCCAGCAGCGGGGCGCCTGAGAACTATGGCTACACCTTC	CASSGAPENYGYTF
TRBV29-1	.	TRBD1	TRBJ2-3	TGCAGCGTTGGACCTACAGGGGCAGATACGCAGTATTTT	CSVGPTGADTQYF
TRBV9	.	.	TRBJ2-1	TGTGCCAGCAGAGACGAGGGGGGTGAGCAGTTCTTC	CASRDEGGEQFF
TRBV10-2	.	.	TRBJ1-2	TGCGCCAGCAGTGAGTCGAATAACTATGGCTACACCTTC	CASSESNNYGYTF
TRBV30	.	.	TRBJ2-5	TGTGCCACGGGGAGACGAGAGACCCAGTACTTC	CATGRRETQYF
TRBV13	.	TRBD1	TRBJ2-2	TGTGCCAGCAGCTTATGGCAGGGGGACACCGGGGAGCTGTTTTTT	CASSLWQGDTGELFF
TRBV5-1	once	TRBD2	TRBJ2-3	TGCGCCAGCAGCCCCGGACTAGCGGGGGGGCGAAGAGATACGCAGTATTTT	CASSPGLAGGRRDTQYF
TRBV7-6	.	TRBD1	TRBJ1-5	TGTGCCAGCAGCCCAGGGACAGGGGCGGGGACTCAGCCCCAGCATTTT	CASSPGTGAGTQPQHF
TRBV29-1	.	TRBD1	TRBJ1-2	TGCAGCGTTGAGGAGGTGACAGGGGATGGCTACACCTTC	CSVEEVTGDGYTF
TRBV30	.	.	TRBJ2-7	TGTGCCTGGAGTGTCTTTGGGGGCGAGCAGTACTTC	CAWSVFGGEQYF
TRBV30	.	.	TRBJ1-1	TGTGCCTGGAGTCCCCTAATCGGAGAAGCTTTCTTT	CAWSPLIGEAFF
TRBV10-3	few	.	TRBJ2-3	TGTGCCATCATGCGGGACTTAGCATCAGATACGCAGTATTTT	CAIMRDLASDTQYF
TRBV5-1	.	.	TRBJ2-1	TGCGCCAGCAGCTTCGTCGGGGGAAGCTCCTACAATGAGCAGTTCTTC	CASSFVGGSSYNEQFF
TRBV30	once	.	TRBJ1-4	TGTGCCTGGAGTCTCCAGGTCGCAACTAATGAAAAACTGTTTTTT	CAWSLQVATNEKLFF
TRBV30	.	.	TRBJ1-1	TGTGCCTGGAGTGTACCCGGCCCCAGTGAAGCTTTCTTT	CAWSVPGPSEAFF
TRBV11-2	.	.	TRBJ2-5	TGTGCCAGCAGCTTAGTACGACGGGTGGAGACCCAGTACTTC	CASSLVRRVETQYF
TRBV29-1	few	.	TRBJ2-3	TGCAGCGTCCAACCGGGCATCAAACGCACAGATACGCAGTATTTT	CSVQPGIKRTDTQYF
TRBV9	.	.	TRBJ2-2	TGTGCCAGCAGCGTAAGTTTGGAGCTGAACGGGGAGCTGTTTTTT	CASSVSLELNGELFF
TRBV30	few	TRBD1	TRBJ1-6	TGTGCCTGGAGTGTGGCAGGGGGCAATTCACCCCTCCACTTT	CAWSVAGGNSPLHF
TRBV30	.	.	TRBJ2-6	TGTGCCTGGAGTAAGGGTAGTGGGGCCAACGTCCTGACTTTC	CAWSKGSGANVLTF
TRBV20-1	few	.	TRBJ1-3	TGCAGTGCCGAAGTAGGGAACACCATATATTTT	CSAEVGNTIYF
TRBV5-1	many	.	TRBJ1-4	TGCGCCAGCAGCTTGGACACAACTAATGAAAAACTGTTTTTT	CASSLDTTNEKLFF
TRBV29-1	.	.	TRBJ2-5	TGCAGTGGAGGCGGGGAGACCCAGTACTTC	CSGGGETQYF
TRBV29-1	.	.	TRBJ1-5	TGCAGCGCAGGGGTTAGCAATCAGCCCCAGCATTTT	CSAGVSNQPQHF
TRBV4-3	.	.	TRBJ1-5	TGCGCCAGCAGCCAAGAGGTACGCGATCAGCCCCAGCATTTT	CASSQEVRDQPQHF
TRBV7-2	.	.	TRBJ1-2	TGTGCCAGCACCCGAAGTTTCGGCGGGAATGGCTACACCTTC	CASTRSFGGNGYTF
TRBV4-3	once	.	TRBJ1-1	TGCGCCAGCAGCCAAGATAGCGTAGGGCTAACTGAAGCTTTCTTT	CASSQDSVGLTEAFF
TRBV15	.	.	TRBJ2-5	TGTGCCACCAGCAGAGATTACCGGGGCAGCCTCTACCAAGAGACCCAGTACTTC	CATSRDYRGSLYQETQYF
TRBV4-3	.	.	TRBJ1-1	TGCGCCAGCAGCCGGACCGCCTCGTCCTTCGACGAAGCTTTCTTT	CASSRTASSFDEAFF
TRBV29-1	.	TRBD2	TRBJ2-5	TGCAGCGTGGGAGAGCGGGGACAAGAGACCCAGTACTTC	CSVGERGQETQYF
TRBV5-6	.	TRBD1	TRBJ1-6	TGTGCCAGCAGCTTGTACGGGGACAGGGCATCACCCCTCCACTTT	CASSLYGDRASPLHF
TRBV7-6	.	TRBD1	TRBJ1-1	TGTGCCAGCAGCTTAAGGGACAGGGGCACTGAAGCTTTCTTT	CASSLRDRGTEAFF
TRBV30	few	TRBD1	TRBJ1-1	TGTGCCTGGACCGGACAGGGCGGAACTGAAGCTTTCTTT	CAWTGQGGTEAFF
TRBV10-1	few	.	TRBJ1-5	TGCGCCAGCCGGGCTCCGTATCAGCCCCAGCATTTT	CASRAPYQPQHF
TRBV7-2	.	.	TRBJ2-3	TGTGCCAGCAGCTTAGCGGCAGGCACTAGCACAGATACGCAGTATTTT	CASSLAAGTSTDTQYF
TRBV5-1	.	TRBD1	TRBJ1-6	TGCGCCAGCAGACCCGGGACAGGGTCGACACCCCTCCACTTT	CASRPGTGSTPLHF
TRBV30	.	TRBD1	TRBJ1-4	TGTGCCTGGAGCGTAACAGGGGGCGTAGGGGAAAAACTGTTTTTT	CAWSVTGGVGEKLFF
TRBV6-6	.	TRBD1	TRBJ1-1	TGTGCCAGCAGTCAAATAAACAGGGGGCACCCTGAAGCTTTCTTT	CASSQINRGHPEAFF
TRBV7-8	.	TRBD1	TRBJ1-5	TGTGCCAGCAGCTTCAACACAGGGGGCAATCAGCCCCAGCATTTT	CASSFNTGGNQPQHF
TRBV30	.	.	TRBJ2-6	TGTGCCTGGAGTGTTGTTGGGGCCAACGTCCTGACTTTC	CAWSVVGANVLTF
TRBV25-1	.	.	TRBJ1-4	TGTGCCAGCAGTGAGGGACACAATGAAAAACTGTTTTTT	CASSEGHNEKLFF